This T cell receptor beta chain was recovered during a study of cytotoxic CD8 clonotypes in ibrutinib-treated CLL. The wider study: Patient counts were 11 relapsed/refractory, about 14 treatment-naive and some 17 IGHV unmutated. Partial responses numbered around 24 and complete responses 2; after a median about 72 months, roughly 15 stayed remitted and some twelve progressed.

The table came from immunoSEQ multiplex PCR; TCRdb's copy has only in-frame clones and leaves some out. The table shows more than 110,000 clones, with 80% occurring only once. Study outcomes and limitations: While tracking circulating CD8+ T-cell counts, baseline clonality exceeded that of age-matched healthy donors. The clonality went up when patients responded to ibrutinib and dropped back toward baseline at progression.

The CDR3 covers 12 residues. The germline V gene has CDR1 SGDLS and CDR2 YYNGEE. V dropped 4 bases and J dropped 8 bases, with 12 bases sitting between them. Concerning this clone itself: Its antigen remains unidentified.

Sequenced here: PBMCs, sampled after 36 months of ibrutinib treatment. V usage is TRBV9 and J usage is TRBJ1-2, with D hard to call. This TCR derives from a human donor with chronic lymphocytic leukemia. CDR3 amino acids: CASSPAQWGYTF. For the CDR3, the DNA is TGTGCCAGCAGCCCGGCGCAGTGGGGCTACACCTTC.